Presented here are 20 T cell receptor beta chains from one specimen sequenced in a study of regulatory dendritic cells for organ transplantation. TCRdb keeps only in-frame clones here, not all; method: immunoSEQ multiplex PCR. Here the sample spans 29,000 or so clones, 60% to 80% being singletons. Sequenced sample: memory CD4+ T cells from blood. Documented subset: CD45RO+ memory T cells. These receptors were collected from a human donor in good health.

The J gene is TRBJ1-4, the V gene TRBV2; 10 bases map to TRBD1. Germline V gene data show CDR1 as SNHLY and CDR2 as FYNNEI. The junction had 1 base not matched to a gene; V was cut back by 5 bases and J by 1 base. The CDR3 extends over 15 amino acids. CDR3 amino acids: CASSRDRGTNEKLFF. CDR3 nucleotide sequence: TGTGCCAGCAGTAGGGACAGGGGAACTAATGAAAAACTGTTTTTT.

The chain employs TRBV2 and TRBJ2-1, with 11 bases identical to TRBD2. The V gene's germline CDR1 is SNHLY and CDR2 FYNNEI. V trimming: 6 bases; J trimming: 10 bases; junction bases outside the gene matches: 11. The CDR3 has 15 residues. The CDR3 sequence is CASSKEGLAVGEQFF. For the CDR3, the DNA is TGTGCCAGCAGCAAAGAGGGACTAGCGGTAGGAGAGCAGTTCTTC.

The chain carries TRBV28 and TRBJ2-5, with a possible D match to TRBD1 (5 bases). Germline values: CDR1 MDHEN, CDR2 SYDVKM. The CDR3 is 15 amino acids. Between the trimmed V and J ends, which lost 7 bases and 1 base, there was a span of 16 bases. The CDR3 spells CASNFVQGGQETQYF. The CDR3 nucleotides are TGTGCCAGCAACTTCGTCCAGGGCGGCCAAGAGACCCAGTACTTC.

The V and J genes are TRBV11-3 and TRBJ1-3, with D perhaps matching TRBD1 (5 bases). With 1 base removed from V and 2 bases from J, the gap between germline ends came to 6 bases. The length of the CDR3 is 14 residues. Germline V gene data show CDR1 as SGHNT and CDR2 as YENEEA. The CDR3 bases are TGTGCCAGCAGCTTAGCAGGGCCTGGAAACACCATATATTTT. This gives the protein CASSLAGPGNTIYF.

V usage is TRBV19 and J usage is TRBJ2-3; 7 bases align to TRBD2. V lost 5 bases, J lost 1 base, and 3 bases stayed unmatched. CDR3 length equals 14 residues. Looked up from germline, CDR1 is LNHDA and CDR2 is SQIVND (reference sequence). The CDR3, as DNA: TGTGCCAGTAGTGGGGGGGTCCGCACAGATACGCAGTATTTT. It specifies CASSGGVRTDTQYF.

The chain has TRBV19 and TRBJ2-4; D remains unclear. Deletions cut 3 bases from V and 9 bases from J, with 18 bases between. This CDR3 has 15 residues. The germline gives CDR1 LNHDA, CDR2 SQIVND (reference sequence). The CDR3 DNA sequence: TGTGCCAGTAGTATGAGTAGGCTCCCCCCCGGCATTCAGTACTTC. Amino acids: CASSMSRLPPGIQYF.

V gene TRBV7-3 combines with J gene TRBJ2-5; TRBD2 matches at 8 bases. The junction had 5 bases not matched to a gene; V was cut back by 1 base and J by 4 bases. The CDR3 covers 15 residues. Germline V gene lookup returns CDR1 SGHTA and CDR2 FQGTGA. In DNA form, the CDR3 reads TGTGCCAGCAGCTTAAACGGTCTAGCGGGAGAGACCCAGTACTTC. Residues: CASSLNGLAGETQYF.

This clone has a single count. V usage is TRBV30 and J usage is TRBJ2-2; perhaps TRBD2 as D (7 bases). V lost 8 bases to trimming and J lost 2 bases, with 15 bases between them. The CDR3 runs 14 residues. Per the germline V gene, CDR1 is GTSNPN and CDR2 is SVGIG (reference sequence). The CDR3, as DNA: TGTGCCGTGAGCCGGGGGGCTAACACCGGGGAGCTGTTTTTT. Protein: CAVSRGANTGELFF.

The V call is TRBV2, the J call TRBJ1-2, with unresolved D. Trimming took off 1 base at V and 5 bases at J, with 5 bases between the two ends. This CDR3 spans 12 amino acids. Per the germline V gene, CDR1 is SNHLY and CDR2 is FYNNEI. The CDR3 nucleotides are TGTGCCAGCAGTGAAGAGCGTTATGGCTACACCTTC. This sequence encodes CASSEERYGYTF.

The chain employs TRBV18 and TRBJ2-5; 9 bases fit TRBD2. Germline V lookup: CDR1 KGHSH, CDR2 LQKENI. The CDR3 is made up of 16 amino acids. J gave up 4 bases and V 1 base, and 7 bases lay outside the gene matches. This chain's CDR3 is CASSPRGGGARETQYF. The CDR3 nucleotides are TGTGCCAGCTCACCACGTGGCGGGGGGGCCCGAGAGACCCAGTACTTC.

The chain couples TRBV30 to TRBJ1-5, with D possibly matching TRBD1 (5 bases). The CDR3 runs to 14 residues. Looked up from germline, CDR1 is GTSNPN and CDR2 is SVGIG (reference sequence). V dropped 0 bases and J dropped 7 bases, with 13 bases sitting between them. The CDR3 sequence is CAWSVLQGGQPQHF. CDR3 nucleotides: TGTGCCTGGAGTGTATTGCAGGGAGGACAGCCCCAGCATTTT.

This chain connects TRBV2 to TRBJ1-1; no definite D call. The V end lost 10 bases, the J end lost 1 base, and 13 bases lay between the germline ends. The CDR3 length is 13 residues. Germline V gene data show CDR1 as SNHLY and CDR2 as FYNNEI. CDR3 residues: CANTRTPNTEAFF. The DNA of the CDR3 is TGTGCCAACACGAGAACGCCGAACACTGAAGCTTTCTTT.

The gene calls are TRBV21-1 and TRBJ1-3. TRBV21-1 constitutes a pseudogene. The CDR3 sequence is 18 residues long. CDR3 nucleotides: TGTGCCAGCAGCAAAGGCCAGGCTCTTTCGCGGATTAGAAACACCATATATTTT. Its translation: CASSKGQALSRIRNTIYF.

This sequence joins TRBV6-5 and TRBJ2-7; TRBD2 might be the D (6 bases). In germline, CDR1 is MNHEY, CDR2 SVGAGI. This CDR3 is 15 amino acids long. Trimming shortened V by 2 bases and J by 4 bases, and 15 bases separated the two germline ends. The CDR3 reads CASSYTSPGAYEQYF. The CDR3 DNA reads as TGTGCCAGCAGTTACACTTCCCCGGGAGCTTACGAGCAGTACTTC.

A word on this clone: The same CDR3 also results from other DNA sequences found in this sample. The chain joins TRBV9 to TRBJ1-1; D ambiguous. Germline lookup yields CDR1 SGDLS and CDR2 YYNGEE. With 0 bases removed from V and 1 base from J, the gap between germline ends came to 4 bases. The CDR3 is 13 residues long. The CDR3 coding sequence is TGTGCCAGCAGCGTAGCTACGAACACTGAAGCTTTCTTT. As protein: CASSVATNTEAFF.

The chain employs TRBV11-2 and TRBJ1-2; D not certain. From germline, CDR1 is SGHAT and CDR2 FQNNGV. Trimming stripped 5 bases from V and 8 bases from J, with 15 bases between. The CDR3 runs 13 residues. CDR3 protein: CASSETYSRGYTF. CDR3 coding DNA: TGTGCCAGCAGCGAAACTTATTCGCGAGGCTACACCTTC.

This clone is a singleton in its sample. The genes are TRBV6-1 and TRBJ2-6; 8 nucleotides match TRBD1. Germline V lookup: CDR1 MNHNS, CDR2 SASEGT. V dropped 6 bases and J dropped 3; count of bases not matched to a gene: 4. This CDR3 region has 15 residues. Written as DNA, the CDR3 is TGTGCCAGCAGCGCCGACAGGGGTGGGGCCAACGTCCTGACTTTC. It codes for CASSADRGGANVLTF.

The chain has TRBV4-2 and TRBJ1-2, with no clear D. The CDR3 runs 16 residues. Trimming removed 1 base at V and 0 bases at J, with 12 bases between. Germline V lookup: CDR1 LGHNA, CDR2 YNFKEQ. The chain's CDR3 is CASSQAEAIANYGYTF. As DNA, the CDR3 is TGTGCCAGCAGCCAAGCCGAAGCGATAGCTAACTATGGCTACACCTTC.

The genes are TRBV4-1 and TRBJ2-7; D possibly corresponds to TRBD1 (5 bases). CDR3 length equals 14 residues. Per germline, CDR1 MGHRA and CDR2 YSYEKL. The ends were cut back, 4 bases at V and 0 bases at J, with 10 bases in the middle. The CDR3 sequence: CASSLYRNSYEQYF. DNA for the CDR3: TGCGCCAGCAGCCTATACAGGAACTCCTACGAGCAGTACTTC.

This clone was counted only a few times. V and J are TRBV18 and TRBJ2-2; the match to TRBD2 covers 10 bases. Looked up from germline, CDR1 is KGHSH and CDR2 is LQKENI. This CDR3 spans 17 amino acids. V lost 0 bases and J lost 6; bases outside the gene matches: 7. CDR3 in amino acids: CASSPPLLAGVPGELFF. CDR3 sequence (DNA): TGTGCCAGCTCACCACCGTTGCTAGCGGGAGTCCCCGGGGAGCTGTTTTTT.